Each of the 26 T cell receptor beta chains below was sequenced from the same sample in a study of CD8 T cells in Susac syndrome. RNA amounts of about 0.5 to 1 ug underwent reverse transcription with random hexamers. TCRdb re-called the immunoSEQ multiplex PCR reads through MiXCR, storing one row per CDR3 protein. The sample lists around 180,000 distinct CDR3 sequences, 80% to 95% occurring once. Sequencing input: CD4+ T cells from PBMCs. These receptors were collected from a human donor with multiple sclerosis.

The V call is TRBV7-8, the J call TRBJ2-6; tentatively, D is TRBD1 or TRBD2 (5 bases each). V was shortened by 7 bases and J by 0 bases, with 19 bases between the two germline ends. This CDR3 comprises 18 residues. CDR1 and CDR2 (germline): SGHVS, FQNEAQ. CDR3 sequence reads: CASIGAFGVSSGANVLTF. CDR3 coding DNA: TGTGCCAGCATCGGGGCCTTCGGGGTCTCCTCTGGGGCCAACGTCCTGACTTTC.

This chain joins TRBV20-1 and TRBJ1-6; no reliable D call. Germline V gene data show CDR1 as DFQATT and CDR2 as SNEGSKA (reference sequence). V was pared by 1 base and J by 1 base, with 17 bases between. The CDR3 sequence is 18 residues long. CDR3 loop: CSARGGRLGRSYNSPLHF. The CDR3 DNA sequence: TGCAGTGCTAGAGGCGGCAGATTGGGCCGATCCTATAATTCACCCCTCCACTTT.

A few counts support this clonotype. The CDR3: CAWSAGGPYNEQFF. CDR3 coding DNA: TGTGCCTGGAGTGCGGGGGGGCCCTACAATGAGCAGTTCTTC. The J gene is TRBJ2-1, the V gene TRBV30; TRBD2 matches 8 bases. Germline trimming cut 1 base from V and 2 bases from J; bases unmatched to any gene: 1. Germline CDR1 is GTSNPN and CDR2 is SVGIG (reference sequence). The CDR3 extends over 14 amino acids.

The rearrangement uses TRBV30 and TRBJ1-2, with 8 bases aligning to TRBD1. CDR3 size: 18 residues. Trimming took 3 bases from V and 3 from J; bases not matched to a gene: 18. Germline assignment: CDR1 GTSNPN and CDR2 SVGIG (reference sequence). The CDR3 coding sequence is TGTGCCTGGAGCCACGGACTTACGCGGCAGGGGGCCTACTATGGCTACACCTTC. Amino acids: CAWSHGLTRQGAYYGYTF.

The chain links TRBV30 to TRBJ2-1; D remains ambiguous. This CDR3 is built from 12 residues. Germline V gene sequence: CDR1 GTSNPN, CDR2 SVGIG (reference sequence). Trimming removed 0 bases from V and 12 bases from J, with 12 bases in between. The CDR3 sequence: CAWSVGFIRQFF. The CDR3 DNA follows: TGTGCCTGGAGTGTTGGGTTTATAAGGCAGTTCTTC.

The rearrangement joins TRBV3-1 to TRBJ2-1, with D possibly matching TRBD2 (5 bases). V gave up 5 bases and J gave up 3 bases, with 14 bases separating them. CDR3 length: 15 amino acids. Germline loops: CDR1 LGHDT, CDR2 YNNKEL (reference sequence). CDR3 sequence reads: CASSVGGLIYNEQFF. As DNA, the CDR3 is TGTGCCAGCAGCGTCGGAGGACTTATCTACAATGAGCAGTTCTTC.

The chain is built from TRBV29-1 and TRBJ2-5; 7 bases are a match to TRBD2. V trimming: 3 bases; J trimming: 4 bases; junction bases outside the gene matches: 5. CDR3 length equals 13 residues. In germline, CDR1 is SQVTM, CDR2 ANQGSEA. The CDR3 nucleotides read TGCAGCGTTGAGGCGGGAGCTGGAGAGACCCAGTACTTC. Translating gives CSVEAGAGETQYF.

This clonotype was seen just once. V gene TRBV5-1 combines with J gene TRBJ1-2, with TRBD1 matching 11 bases. CDR1 SGHRS and CDR2 YFSETQ come from the germline V gene. The trim removed 4 bases at V and 10 bases at J, leaving 9 bases unmatched. The CDR3 runs to 14 residues. This chain's CDR3 is CASSLPGTGGDYTF. Here the CDR3 DNA reads TGCGCCAGCAGCCTCCCCGGGACAGGGGGAGACTACACCTTC.

The chain links TRBV28 to TRBJ2-3; D is perhaps TRBD2 (5 bases). The CDR3 is 11 residues long. Trimming took off 3 bases at V and 8 bases at J, with 6 bases between the two ends. Per the germline V gene, CDR1 is MDHEN and CDR2 is SYDVKM. DNA of the CDR3: TGTGCCAGCAGTTTTCGGGGTACGCAGTATTTT. It yields the protein CASSFRGTQYF.

This rearrangement joins TRBV7-8 to TRBJ2-1, with D perhaps TRBD1 (5 bases). In germline, CDR1 is SGHVS, CDR2 FQNEAQ. This CDR3 has 13 residues. Trimming pared 5 bases from V and 7 bases from J, leaving 12 bases between. CDR3 amino acids: CASSNSQGNEQFF. For the CDR3, the DNA is TGTGCCAGCAGCAACAGTCAGGGTAATGAGCAGTTCTTC.

This clonotype was detected once. The CDR3 protein is CASSLTLGTYEQYF. The CDR3 coding sequence is TGTGCCAGCAGCTTAACACTGGGCACCTACGAGCAGTACTTC. The chain combines TRBV7-2 with TRBJ2-7, with D uncertain. The CDR3 has 14 residues. Germline CDR1 and CDR2: SGHTA and FQGNSA. Trimming pared 2 bases from V and 2 bases from J, leaving 10 bases between.

This chain connects TRBV7-8 to TRBJ2-5; D might be TRBD1 (6 bases). CDR1 and CDR2 (germline): SGHVS, FQNEAQ. V was shortened by 3 bases and J by 2 bases, with 13 bases between the two germline ends. The CDR3 loop spans 15 amino acids. DNA for the CDR3: TGTGCCAGCAGCTTGAATACCGGGACACAAGAGACCCAGTACTTC. Protein product: CASSLNTGTQETQYF.

The rearrangement links TRBV7-8 to TRBJ2-7; 11 bases are shared with TRBD2. Germline V gene data show CDR1 as SGHVS and CDR2 as FQNEAQ. The V segment lost 3 bases and the J segment 3 bases; nucleotides outside the gene matches: 1. CDR3 size: 14 residues. The CDR3 nucleotides are TGTGCCAGCAGCTTGGGACTAGCGGTCTACGAGCAGTACTTC. Translated: CASSLGLAVYEQYF.

The J gene is TRBJ1-2, the V gene TRBV6-1, with a tentative D call TRBD1 (6 bases). The CDR3 extends over 13 amino acids. Trimming cost V 5 bases and J 8 bases, with 15 bases left between them. Germline-derived CDR1 and CDR2 are MNHNS and SASEGT. CDR3: CASSNREWGGYTF. As DNA, the CDR3 is TGTGCCAGCAGTAACAGGGAATGGGGCGGCTACACCTTC.

The V call is TRBV4-1, the J call TRBJ2-6, with D possibly being TRBD1 (6 bases). CDR3 length: 18 residues. The germline CDR1 and CDR2 sequences are MGHRA and YSYEKL. The ends were cut back, 1 base at V and 0 bases at J, with 13 bases in the middle. The CDR3 protein is CASSQGGRESSGANVLTF. The CDR3 region has the DNA TGCGCCAGCAGCCAAGGGGGGCGCGAGAGCTCTGGGGCCAACGTCCTGACTTTC.

V is TRBV12-3 or TRBV12-4 and J is TRBJ2-1, with D perhaps TRBD2 (6 bases). With 5 bases removed from V and 0 bases from J, the gap between germline ends came to 14 bases. The CDR3 is made up of 16 amino acids. The CDR3 sequence: CASSPGTHSSYNEQFF. The CDR3 DNA reads as TGTGCCAGCAGTCCTGGGACTCATAGCTCCTACAATGAGCAGTTCTTC.

The V and J genes are TRBV5-1 and TRBJ2-2; the match to TRBD1 covers 10 bases. CDR1 is SGHRS and CDR2 is YFSETQ in the germline V gene. CDR3 size: 16 residues. The V and J ends lost 3 bases and 2 bases, in that order; junction bases with no gene match: 4. CDR3 sequence reads: CASSYDRGLNTGELFF. The CDR3 DNA is TGCGCCAGCAGCTATGACAGGGGGCTTAACACCGGGGAGCTGTTTTTT. Drawing the rest from reference TRBV5-1 and TRBJ2-2, the complete variable domain is KAGVTQTPRYLIKTRGQQVTLSCSPISGHRSVSWYQQTPGQGLQFLFEYFSETQRNKGNFPGRFSGRQFSNSRSEMNVSTLELGDSALYLCASSYDRGLNTGELFFGEGSRLTVL.

V and J are TRBV4-3 and TRBJ2-3, with 7 positions matching TRBD2. Germline lookup yields CDR1 LGHNA and CDR2 YSLEER. The CDR3 has 16 amino acids. J gave up 1 base and V 0 bases, and 4 bases lay outside the gene matches. The CDR3 nucleotides read TGCGCCAGCAGCCAAGAAGGTGGGAGGGGCACAGATACGCAGTATTTT. Its translation is CASSQEGGRGTDTQYF.

This sequence joins TRBV24-1 and TRBJ2-3, with D possibly TRBD2 on 5 matching bases. The CDR3 has 13 amino acids. From germline, CDR1 is KGHDR and CDR2 SFDVKD. Trimming removed 6 bases at V and 2 bases at J, with 8 bases between. The CDR3 region has the DNA TGTGCCACCAGTTCAGCGGTCACAGATACGCAGTATTTT. This gives the protein CATSSAVTDTQYF.

The J gene is TRBJ1-2, the V gene TRBV7-2; D unclear. Trimming stripped 3 bases from V and 7 bases from J, with 12 bases between. The germline CDR1 and CDR2 sequences are SGHTA and FQGNSA. The CDR3 has 13 residues. The CDR3 nucleotides read TGTGCCAGCAGCTTTAAAGGATCAGGTGGCTACACCTTC. It is translated as CASSFKGSGGYTF.

The chain employs TRBV27 and TRBJ2-6; D is ambiguous. The germline CDR1 and CDR2 sequences are MNHEY and SMNVEV (reference sequence). V lost 0 bases and J 2 bases, leaving 8 bases between the germline ends. The CDR3 has 16 residues. DNA of the CDR3: TGTGCCAGCAGTTTATCGACTGGGGCTGGGGCCAACGTCCTGACTTTC. This sequence encodes CASSLSTGAGANVLTF.

The gene calls are TRBV2 and TRBJ2-7; D is undetermined. Trimming took off 1 base at V and 3 bases at J, with 10 bases between the two ends. CDR1 SNHLY and CDR2 FYNNEI come from the germline V gene. The CDR3 is made up of 14 amino acids. CDR3 in amino acids: CASSEDPAIYEQYF. DNA of the CDR3: TGTGCCAGCAGTGAAGACCCGGCCATCTACGAGCAGTACTTC.

The V gene is TRBV20-1, the J gene TRBJ2-5; 8 nucleotides align to TRBD2. The J segment lost 5 bases and the V segment lost 1 base, leaving 9 bases of the junction unmatched. Germline CDR1 is DFQATT and CDR2 is SNEGSKA (reference sequence). The CDR3 is 15 amino acids. CDR3 in DNA: TGCAGTGCTAGAGTCGGGGGGGCTAAGGGGGAGACCCAGTACTTC. It translates to CSARVGGAKGETQYF.

V usage is TRBV9 and J usage is TRBJ2-5, with D possibly matching TRBD1 (6 bases). Between the trimmed V and J ends, which lost 4 bases and 4 bases, there was a span of 14 bases. The CDR3 length is 14 residues. Germline V CDR1 and CDR2: SGDLS, YYNGEE. Written as DNA, the CDR3 is TGTGCCAGCAGCCCCCGACAGGAGGTAGAGACCCAGTACTTC. Encoded protein: CASSPRQEVETQYF.

The V and J genes are TRBV4-1 and TRBJ2-1, with 10 nucleotides matching TRBD2. The germline gives CDR1 MGHRA, CDR2 YSYEKL. The V segment lost 1 base and the J segment 6 bases; nucleotides outside the gene matches: 3. This CDR3 spans 15 amino acids. The CDR3 sequence is CASSQGLAGANEQFF. In DNA form, the CDR3 reads TGCGCCAGCAGCCAAGGTCTAGCGGGGGCCAATGAGCAGTTCTTC.

The gene calls are TRBV29-1 and TRBJ2-2; TRBD2 aligns across 8 bases. Germline values: CDR1 SQVTM, CDR2 ANQGSEA. This CDR3 is built from 12 residues. V lost 3 bases, J lost 7 bases, and 1 base stayed unmatched. The DNA for the CDR3 is TGCAGCGTTGATACTAGCGGCGGGGAGCTGTTTTTT. It encodes CSVDTSGGELFF.